One sample yielded the 6 T cell receptor beta chains listed below, sequenced in a study of post-analysis software for immune sequencing data. Study observations and caveats: A handful of TRBV segments were significantly more frequent in patients than in controls. TRBV5-6, TRBV5-1 and TRBV20-1 were among these segments.

Their antigens remain unidentified. The authors incorporated unique molecular identifiers into the TCR beta cDNA libraries. Using its own MiXCR run on the PCR reads, TCRdb lists one record per CDR3 protein. Here the sample spans approximately 730,000 distinct CDR3 sequences, approximately 44% being singletons. Sequencing was carried out using blood. These receptors came from a girl aged 10 to 17 with multiple sclerosis.

This clonotype has only a few counts. V gene TRBV2 combines with J gene TRBJ2-7, with 10 positions matching TRBD1. The V and J ends lost 5 bases and 4 bases, in that order; junction bases with no gene match: 5. Germline V CDR1 and CDR2: SNHLY, FYNNEI. This CDR3 has 14 amino acids. The CDR3 reads CASSPDRGGYEQYF. CDR3 in DNA: TGTGCCAGCAGTCCGGACAGGGGGGGTTACGAGCAGTACTTC.

Worth noting for this clonotype: An end of the junction differs from the germline gene, which may be a read error. This chain links TRBV25-1 with TRBJ2-7; 7 bases match TRBD1. This CDR3 is built from 11 residues. Germline assignment: CDR1 MGHDK and CDR2 SYGVNS. Here the CDR3 reads CTSSATGPQYF. The DNA of the CDR3 is TGTACCAGCAGTGCGACAGGGCCCCAGTACTTC.

The chain combines TRBV4-3 with TRBJ1-2; D is undetermined. The CDR3 has 14 amino acids. V lost 0 bases, J lost 8 bases, and 13 bases lay in between. Germline lookup yields CDR1 LGHNA and CDR2 YSLEER. CDR3 protein: CASSQETIWPGYTF. CDR3 DNA: TGCGCCAGCAGCCAAGAAACGATCTGGCCGGGCTACACCTTC.

This clonotype was recorded a few times. V gene TRBV27 combines with J gene TRBJ1-1; possible D gene TRBD1, 6 bases. This CDR3 is built from 13 residues. Between the trimmed V and J ends, which lost 6 bases and 7 bases, there was a span of 15 bases. Looked up from germline, CDR1 is MNHEY and CDR2 is SMNVEV (reference sequence). CDR3 sequence reads: CASRNRVAGEAFF. The CDR3 region has the DNA TGTGCCAGCAGAAACAGGGTGGCGGGTGAAGCTTTCTTT.

The table lists this clonotype with a few counts. The gene calls are TRBV27 and TRBJ1-6; unclear D gene. There are 14 residues in the CDR3. Trimming took 3 bases from V and 4 from J, leaving 7 bases between them. From germline, CDR1 is MNHEY and CDR2 SMNVEV (reference sequence). CDR3 sequence (DNA): TGTGCCAGCAGTTTCGGAGGTTATAATTCACCCCTCCACTTT. It encodes CASSFGGYNSPLHF.

At least ten counts were recorded for this clonotype. The chain is built from TRBV12-3 or TRBV12-4 and TRBJ1-6; 7 bases are shared with TRBD1. CDR3 length: 14 residues. The trim removed 6 bases at V and 7 bases at J, leaving 6 bases unmatched. The CDR3 nucleotides are TGTGCCAGCAGAGGAACAGGGGTAAATTCACCCCTCCACTTT. Translated, it gives CASRGTGVNSPLHF.